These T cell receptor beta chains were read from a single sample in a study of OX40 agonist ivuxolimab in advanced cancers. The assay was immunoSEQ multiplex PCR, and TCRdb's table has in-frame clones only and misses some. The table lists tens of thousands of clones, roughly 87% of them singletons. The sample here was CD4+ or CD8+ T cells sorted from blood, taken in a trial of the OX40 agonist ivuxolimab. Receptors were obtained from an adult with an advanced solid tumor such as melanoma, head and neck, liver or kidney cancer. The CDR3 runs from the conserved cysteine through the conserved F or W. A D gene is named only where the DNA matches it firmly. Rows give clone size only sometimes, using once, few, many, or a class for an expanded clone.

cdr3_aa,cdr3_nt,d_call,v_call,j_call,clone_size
CASSFRTEIYTDTQYF,TGTGCCAGCAGCTTTCGGACCGAAATTTACACAGATACGCAGTATTTT,.,TRBV5-5,TRBJ2-3,.
CASSEFGTVETQYF,TGTGCCAGCAGTGAATTTGGGACAGTGGAGACCCAGTACTTC,TRBD1,TRBV25-1,TRBJ2-5,once
CASSPPTGANYGYTF,TGTGCCAGCTCACCACCGACAGGAGCTAACTATGGCTACACCTTC,.,TRBV18,TRBJ1-2,.
CASSIEGRGGYTF,TGTGCCAGTAGTATAGAGGGACGGGGAGGCTACACCTTC,.,TRBV19,TRBJ1-2,.
CASSRDRSTEAFF,TGTGCCAGCAGCAGGGACAGATCAACTGAAGCTTTCTTT,TRBD1,TRBV2,TRBJ1-1,.
CAWSFLGQTSGNTIYF,TGTGCCTGGAGTTTCCTCGGACAGACGTCTGGAAACACCATATATTTT,.,TRBV30,TRBJ1-3,.
CASRPGLTYNEQFF,TGTGCCAGCAGACCGGGACTCACCTACAATGAGCAGTTCTTC,.,TRBV28,TRBJ2-1,.
CASSHGDRGYEQYF,TGCGCCAGCAGCCATGGGGACAGGGGGTACGAGCAGTACTTC,TRBD1,TRBV5-1,TRBJ2-7,.
CASSSGQGFEQYF,TGTGCCAGCAGCTCGGGACAGGGTTTCGAGCAGTACTTC,TRBD1,TRBV5-4,TRBJ2-7,once
CASSLAGANVLTF,TGTGCCAGCAGCTTGGCTGGGGCCAACGTCCTGACTTTC,.,TRBV5-4,TRBJ2-6,.
CASSRGAGGYNEQFF,TGTGCCAGCAGCCGGGGGGCGGGAGGGTACAATGAGCAGTTCTTC,TRBD2,TRBV5-4,TRBJ2-1,.
CASSYSGGRVYEQYF,TGTGCCAGCAGTTACTCCGGGGGGAGGGTGTACGAGCAGTACTTC,TRBD2,TRBV6-5,TRBJ2-7,once
CASSGTSGGIEQYF,TGCGCCAGCAGCGGGACTAGCGGGGGGATCGAGCAGTACTTC,TRBD2,TRBV5-1,TRBJ2-7,.
CSARGDNQPQHF,TGCAGCGCCCGAGGGGATAATCAGCCCCAGCATTTT,.,TRBV29-1,TRBJ1-5,.
CASSQDRGGGSNEKLFF,TGTGCCAGCAGTCAGGACAGGGGCGGGGGGTCGAATGAAAAACTGTTTTTT,TRBD1,TRBV2,TRBJ1-4,once
CASGLGQGGRRNTIYF,TGTGCTAGTGGTTTGGGACAGGGAGGTCGGAGAAACACCATATATTTT,TRBD1,TRBV12-5,TRBJ1-3,.
CASSYSRERNQPQHF,TGTGCCAGCAGTTACTCAAGGGAGAGGAATCAGCCCCAGCATTTT,.,TRBV6-5,TRBJ1-5,.
CASSPGLAGPADTQYF,TGCGCCAGCAGCCCGGGACTAGCGGGGCCCGCAGATACGCAGTATTTT,TRBD2,TRBV5-1,TRBJ2-3,few
CASLRTGGAYNEQFF,TGTGCCAGCCTCAGGACAGGGGGGGCCTACAATGAGCAGTTCTTC,TRBD1,TRBV19,TRBJ2-1,.
CATGGQYSGNTIYF,TGTGCCACCGGGGGACAGTACTCTGGAAACACCATATATTTT,TRBD1,TRBV28,TRBJ1-3,once
CASSGRDLWYEQFF,TGTGCCAGCAGCGGGAGGGACTTGTGGTATGAGCAGTTCTTC,TRBD2,TRBV11-2,TRBJ2-1,.
CASSVRTGGITDTQYF,TGTGCCAGCAGCGTCCGGACAGGGGGGATCACAGATACGCAGTATTTT,TRBD1,TRBV9,TRBJ2-3,.
CASMPRGLRGTDTQYF,TGTGCCAGCATGCCTCGGGGCCTGCGGGGCACAGATACGCAGTATTTT,.,TRBV2,TRBJ2-3,.
CASSIGEGYYGYTF,TGTGCCAGTAGTATAGGAGAGGGGTACTATGGCTACACCTTC,.,TRBV19,TRBJ1-2,.
CASSLEALAGGEQYF,TGTGCCAGCAGCTTAGAAGCTCTAGCCGGGGGGGAGCAGTACTTC,TRBD2,TRBV7-9,TRBJ2-7,.
CASSYNTGGANF,TGTGCCAGCAGCTATAATACAGGGGGCGCGAACTTC,TRBD1,TRBV5-4,TRBJ2-4,.
CASSEFARGEQFF,TGCGCCAGCAGTGAATTCGCGCGGGGAGAGCAGTTCTTC,.,TRBV10-2,TRBJ2-1,.
CASSLEVGINTGELFF,TGTGCCAGCAGCTTGGAAGTGGGGATAAACACCGGGGAGCTGTTTTTT,.,TRBV5-6,TRBJ2-2,.
CASTPWGVNTEAFF,TGTGCCAGCACCCCATGGGGCGTGAACACTGAAGCTTTCTTT,.,TRBV28,TRBJ1-1,once
CASSLGTDYEAFF,TGTGCCAGCTCACTTGGGACAGACTATGAAGCTTTCTTT,TRBD1,TRBV18,TRBJ1-1,.
CASSLGGVIEQYF,TGTGCCAGCAGCTTAGGGGGGGTAATCGAGCAGTACTTC,.,TRBV11-2,TRBJ2-7,.
CASSAANYGYTF,TGTGCCAGTAGTGCAGCTAACTATGGCTACACCTTC,.,TRBV19,TRBJ1-2,.
CASSQVGTGYTDTQYF,TGTGCCAGCAGCCAAGTGGGGACAGGATACACAGATACGCAGTATTTT,TRBD1,TRBV14,TRBJ2-3,.
CASRTGELTQYF,TGTGCCAGCAGAACAGGGGAGCTGACCCAGTACTTC,TRBD1,TRBV6-5,TRBJ2-5,.
CASSKGVTYEQYF,TGTGCCAGTAGTAAGGGGGTTACCTACGAGCAGTACTTC,.,TRBV19,TRBJ2-7,.
CASSRQVYEQYF,TGTGCCAGCAGCCGACAGGTTTACGAGCAGTACTTC,.,TRBV2,TRBJ2-7,.
CASLRIAGGGEQYF,TGTGCCAGCCTCAGGATAGCGGGAGGTGGCGAGCAGTACTTC,TRBD2,TRBV5-6,TRBJ2-7,.
CASSLSATGNTIYF,TGTGCCAGCAGCTTATCTGCAACAGGAAACACCATATATTTT,.,TRBV7-2,TRBJ1-3,.
CASSLTGGTEAFF,TGTGCCAGCAGCCTGACAGGGGGAACTGAAGCTTTCTTT,TRBD1,TRBV14,TRBJ1-1,.
CASSPGLYEAYGYTF,TGTGCCAGCAGCCCGGGACTTTACGAGGCCTATGGCTACACCTTC,.,TRBV5-5,TRBJ1-2,.
CASSQDRMGLPYNEQFF,TGCGCCAGCAGCCAAGATAGGATGGGGTTGCCCTACAATGAGCAGTTCTTC,.,TRBV4-3,TRBJ2-1,few
CASSTGRTFNYGYTF,TGTGCCAGCAGCACCGGACGGACATTTAACTATGGCTACACCTTC,.,TRBV7-9,TRBJ1-2,.
CASSPGRYSNQPQHF,TGTGCCAGCAGTCCGGGACGGTATAGCAATCAGCCCCAGCATTTT,.,TRBV27,TRBJ1-5,.
CASSPGGGHYYEQYF,TGTGCCAGCAGCCCAGGCGGTGGACACTACTACGAGCAGTACTTC,.,TRBV7-6,TRBJ2-7,.
CASRLEDAEAFF,TGTGCAAGTCGCTTAGAGGACGCTGAAGCTTTCTTT,.,TRBV12-2,TRBJ1-1,.
CASSSLDSNQPQHF,TGTGCCAGCAGCAGCTTGGATAGCAATCAGCCCCAGCATTTT,.,TRBV4-2,TRBJ1-5,.
CASSLQGGLYEQYF,TGCGCCAGCAGCTTACAGGGGGGCTTATACGAGCAGTACTTC,TRBD1,TRBV5-1,TRBJ2-7,once
CASARPNRGIQYF,TGTGCCAGCGCTCGGCCCAACCGTGGCATTCAGTACTTC,.,TRBV21-1,TRBJ2-4,.
CASSPRGGGLGNEKLFF,TGTGCCAGCAGCCCTAGGGGTGGGGGCCTAGGTAATGAAAAACTGTTTTTT,.,TRBV4-2,TRBJ1-4,.
CASSRGLAGTSSYNEQFF,TGCGCCAGCAGCCGGGGACTAGCGGGAACAAGCTCCTACAATGAGCAGTTCTTC,TRBD2,TRBV4-1,TRBJ2-1,.
CASSGRAFTGELFF,TGTGCCAGTAGCGGGAGGGCCTTTACCGGGGAGCTGTTTTTT,TRBD2,TRBV19,TRBJ2-2,.
CAWSSRMGQLNTEAFF,TGTGCCTGGAGTAGCCGTATGGGCCAACTGAACACTGAAGCTTTCTTT,.,TRBV30,TRBJ1-1,.
CASSRSGELFF,TGTGCCAGCAGTAGGTCCGGGGAGCTGTTTTTT,.,TRBV27,TRBJ2-2,few